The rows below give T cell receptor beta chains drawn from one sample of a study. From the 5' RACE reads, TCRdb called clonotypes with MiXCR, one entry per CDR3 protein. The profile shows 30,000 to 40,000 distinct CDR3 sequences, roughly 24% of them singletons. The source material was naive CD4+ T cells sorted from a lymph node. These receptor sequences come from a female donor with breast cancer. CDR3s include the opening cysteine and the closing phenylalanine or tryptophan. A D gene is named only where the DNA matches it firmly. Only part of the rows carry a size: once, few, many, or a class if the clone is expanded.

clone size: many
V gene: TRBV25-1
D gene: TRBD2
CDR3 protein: CASSEGLAGYTDTQYF

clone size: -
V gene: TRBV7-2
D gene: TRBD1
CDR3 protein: CASSFQQGAYSGNTIYF

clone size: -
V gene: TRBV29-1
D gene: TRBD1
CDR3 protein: CSVEGGQGAPYEQYF

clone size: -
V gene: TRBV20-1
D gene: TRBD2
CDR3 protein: CSARDWTSETYEQYF

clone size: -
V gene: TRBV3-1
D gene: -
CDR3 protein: CASSFRQQNTEAFF

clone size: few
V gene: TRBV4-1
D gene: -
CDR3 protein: CASSQEYSDTRLSSYNEQFF

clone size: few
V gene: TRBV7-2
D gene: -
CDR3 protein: CASSSPLGGKGASTQYF

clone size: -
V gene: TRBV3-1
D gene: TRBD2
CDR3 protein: CASSQDLGLVFGGELFF

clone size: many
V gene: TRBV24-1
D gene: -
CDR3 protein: CATSDRRDGSSTDTQYF

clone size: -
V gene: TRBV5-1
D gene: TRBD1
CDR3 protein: CASSKQGALSTDTQYF